This T cell receptor beta chain was identified in a study of technical replicates of blood from a few donors. Measured with immunoSEQ multiplex PCR; TCRdb has only the in-frame clones, and not every one. The data show approximately 73,000 clones, 92% seen once. This CDR3 region has 15 residues. Trimming at V came to 3 bases and at J to 8 bases, leaving 12 bases not matched to a gene. Per germline, CDR1 LNHDA and CDR2 SQIVND (reference sequence). J is TRBJ1-2 and V is TRBV19, with 7 bases aligning to TRBD1. The sample was T cells isolated from PBMCs. The source of this sequence is a human donor in good health. Written as DNA, the CDR3 is TGTGCCAGTAGTATGGCTACAGGGGAAATACGGGGCTACACCTTC. Translated: CASSMATGEIRGYTF.